This passage covers 23 T cell receptor beta chains from one sample sequenced in a study of blood T cell repertoires in COVID-19. Libraries were prepared by immunoSEQ multiplex PCR; TCRdb keeps only in-frame clonotypes and omits some of them. The sample has roughly 70,000 clones; roughly 70% are singletons. The specimen sequenced was peripheral blood. These TCRs come from a man in his sixties with acute or convalescent COVID-19.

This rearrangement joins TRBV3-1 (or the pseudogene TRBV3-2) to TRBJ2-5, with 11 bases aligning to TRBD2. The CDR3 totals 16 residues. Germline lookup yields CDR1 LGHDT and CDR2 YNNKEL (reference sequence). V lost 3 bases and J lost 3; bases outside the gene matches: 6. CDR3: CASSQVGTSGKETQYF. CDR3 in DNA: TGTGCCAGCAGCCAGGTCGGGACTAGCGGAAAAGAGACCCAGTACTTC.

The gene calls are TRBV6-5 and TRBJ2-1; 7 bases are a match to TRBD2. The length of the CDR3 is 14 residues. V was clipped by 6 bases and J by 0 bases; unmatched bases: 2. The germline gives CDR1 MNHEY, CDR2 SVGAGI. The CDR3 reads CASRLASSYNEQFF. The CDR3 DNA is TGTGCCAGCAGACTAGCGAGCTCCTACAATGAGCAGTTCTTC.

The chain joins TRBV30 to TRBJ1-1, with D possibly being TRBD1 (5 bases). V gave up 4 bases and J gave up 3 bases, with 12 bases separating them. Germline V gene lookup returns CDR1 GTSNPN and CDR2 SVGIG (reference sequence). The CDR3 contains 13 residues. CDR3 region: CAWTRGGHTEAFF. CDR3 DNA: TGTGCCTGGACAAGGGGAGGGCACACTGAAGCTTTCTTT. Variable domain in full (rest from reference TRBV30 and TRBJ1-1): SQTIHQWPATLVQPVGSPLSLECTVEGTSNPNLYWYRQAAGRGLQLLFYSVGIGQISSEVPQNLSASRPQDRQFILSSKKLLLSDSGFYLCAWTRGGHTEAFFGQGTRLTVV.

This clone occurred a few times. V usage is TRBV19 and J usage is TRBJ1-6; D ambiguous. This CDR3 comprises 17 residues. The germline gives CDR1 LNHDA, CDR2 SQIVND (reference sequence). V was clipped by 2 bases and J by 8 bases, with 19 bases between them. CDR3 nucleotides: TGTGCCAGTAGTATAACCCCGCTTGAGGGCCTGGATTCACCCCTCCACTTT. Its translation: CASSITPLEGLDSPLHF.

This clone was seen once. The rearrangement joins TRBV6-5 to TRBJ2-2; TRBD1 is a possible D gene (6 bases). Germline CDR1 MNHEY, CDR2 SVGAGI. Trimming cost V 6 bases and J 4 bases, with 12 bases left between them. The CDR3 is 14 amino acids. CDR3 bases: TGTGCCAGCAGACAAGACAGGACCACCGGGGAGCTGTTTTTT. This translates into CASRQDRTTGELFF.

The genes are TRBV28 and TRBJ2-3; the match to TRBD1 covers 8 bases. The CDR3 spans 16 residues. The germline V gene encodes CDR1 MDHEN and CDR2 SYDVKM. V lost 5 bases, J lost 3 bases, and 10 bases stayed unmatched. CDR3 protein: CASSPPGGAGTDTQYF. The CDR3 DNA sequence: TGTGCCAGCAGTCCCCCAGGGGGCGCGGGGACAGATACGCAGTATTTT. Filled out from reference TRBV28 and TRBJ2-3, the complete variable domain reads DVKVTQSSRYLVKRTGEKVFLECVQDMDHENMFWYRQDPGLGLRLIYFSYDVKMKEKGDIPEGYSVSREKKERFSLILESASTNQTSMYLCASSPPGGAGTDTQYFGPGTRLTVL.

The V and J genes are TRBV7-9 and TRBJ2-3; 13 bases agree with TRBD2. Germline V lookup: CDR1 SEHNR, CDR2 FQNEAQ (reference sequence). Losses at the gene ends were 2 bases for V and 3 bases for J; bases not matched to a gene: 8. The CDR3 has 18 residues. The CDR3 sequence: CASSLSGLAGVMTDTQYF. For the CDR3, the DNA is TGTGCCAGCAGCTTATCCGGACTAGCGGGAGTGATGACAGATACGCAGTATTTT. Full variable domain (missing parts from reference TRBV7-9 and TRBJ2-3): DTGVSQNPRHKITKRGQNVTFRCDPISEHNRLYWYRQTLGQGPEFLTYFQNEAQLEKSRLLSDRFSAERPKGSFSTLEIQRTEQGDSAMYLCASSLSGLAGVMTDTQYFGPGTRLTVL.

This clone was recorded a few times. The chain couples TRBV3-1 (or the pseudogene TRBV3-2) to TRBJ2-3; TRBD2 agrees at 11 bases. Trimming cost V 11 bases and J 2 bases; bases outside gene matches: 9. CDR1 is LGHDT and CDR2 is YNNKEL in the germline V gene (reference sequence). The CDR3 is 15 residues long. CDR3 residues: CAASGTSGYTDTQYF. The CDR3 region has the DNA TGTGCCGCCTCCGGGACTAGCGGATACACAGATACGCAGTATTTT.

The CDR3 DNA reads TGTGCCAGCAGTGAAGGACAGGGTTACTACGAGCAGTACTTC. Translation: CASSEGQGYYEQYF. The V call is TRBV6-1, the J call TRBJ2-7; TRBD1 agrees at 7 bases. The CDR3 has 14 residues. Germline-derived CDR1 and CDR2 are MNHNS and SASEGT. J was trimmed by 3 bases and V by 1 base; bases with no gene match: 3.

This sequence joins TRBV3-1 (or the pseudogene TRBV3-2) and TRBJ1-1; 7 nucleotides match TRBD1. Germline values: CDR1 LGHDT, CDR2 YNNKEL (reference sequence). The length of the CDR3 is 17 residues. V lost 0 bases and J lost 0; bases outside the gene matches: 7. CDR3 sequence (DNA): TGTGCCAGCAGCCAAGAGGGACAGTTTGCGATGAACACTGAAGCTTTCTTT. This codes for CASSQEGQFAMNTEAFF.

The rearrangement links TRBV5-1 to TRBJ1-3; 8 bases map to TRBD1. Germline V gene sequence: CDR1 SGHRS, CDR2 YFSETQ. J was trimmed by 7 bases and V by 0 bases; bases with no gene match: 6. This CDR3 is built from 15 residues. The CDR3 sequence is CASSLGATGANTIYF. Here the CDR3 DNA reads TGCGCCAGCAGCTTGGGTGCGACAGGGGCCAACACCATATATTTT.

The J gene is TRBJ2-3, the V gene TRBV12-5; D remains unclear. V was trimmed by 0 bases and J by 5 bases, leaving 3 bases between them. Per the germline V gene, CDR1 is LGHNT and CDR2 is FRNRAP. The CDR3 runs 12 residues. CDR3 in DNA: TGTGCTAGTGGTTTGGTACTAGATACGCAGTATTTT. It translates to CASGLVLDTQYF.

In its sample, this clone was seen once. This chain uses TRBV14 with TRBJ1-6, with D unclear. Germline-derived CDR1 and CDR2 are SGHDN and FVKESK. There are 17 residues in the CDR3. V was trimmed by 0 bases and J by 7 bases, leaving 16 bases between them. The CDR3 loop is CASSQDWPGLPNSPLHF. The CDR3 DNA is TGTGCCAGCAGCCAAGATTGGCCAGGACTCCCAAATTCACCCCTCCACTTT.

This clone occurred a few times. The chain combines TRBV19 with TRBJ2-7; maybe TRBD2 (5 bases). The CDR3 is made up of 15 amino acids. V shed 1 base and J shed 3 bases, with 13 bases lying between them. Germline V CDR1 and CDR2: LNHDA, SQIVND (reference sequence). This CDR3 reads CASSIGPSTSYEQYF. CDR3 in DNA: TGTGCCAGTAGTATAGGTCCCTCCACTAGCTACGAGCAGTACTTC.

The rearrangement links TRBV6-5 to TRBJ1-1; a weak D match, TRBD1 (6 bases). Germline-derived CDR1 and CDR2 are MNHEY and SVGAGI. This CDR3 spans 13 amino acids. Trimming shortened V by 8 bases and J by 3 bases, and 13 bases separated the two germline ends. The CDR3 here is CASPQGGYTEAFF. The CDR3 bases are TGTGCCAGCCCCCAAGGGGGATACACTGAAGCTTTCTTT.

The chain links TRBV6-5 to TRBJ1-1; no definite D call. V gave up 2 bases and J gave up 1 base, with 8 bases separating them. Per the germline V gene, CDR1 is MNHEY and CDR2 is SVGAGI. The CDR3 runs to 14 residues. The DNA of the CDR3 is TGTGCCAGCAGTTACGGCCCAGGGAACACTGAAGCTTTCTTT. It yields the protein CASSYGPGNTEAFF.

The chain uses TRBV11-3 and TRBJ2-1; 15 nucleotides agree with TRBD2. Unmatched junction bases numbered 8, after V lost 4 bases and J lost 10 bases. Germline CDR1 reads SGHNT; CDR2 reads YENEEA. This CDR3 comprises 16 residues. The CDR3 here is CASSSRTSGGAGEQFF. Here the CDR3 DNA reads TGTGCCAGCAGCTCTAGGACTAGCGGGGGGGCAGGAGAGCAGTTCTTC.

This clone was picked up a small number of times. This chain connects TRBV5-8 to TRBJ2-7, with D perhaps matching TRBD2 (6 bases). Trimming took off 0 bases at V and 4 bases at J, with 14 bases between the two ends. Germline values: CDR1 SGHTS, CDR2 YDEGEE. This CDR3 has 15 amino acids. This chain's CDR3 is CASSLGNWGRYEQYV. CDR3 DNA sequence: TGTGCCAGCAGCTTGGGAAACTGGGGGAGGTACGAGCAGTACGTC.

V gene TRBV5-5 combines with J gene TRBJ1-5; 8 nucleotides match TRBD1. The length of the CDR3 is 17 residues. The trim removed 4 bases at V and 2 bases at J, leaving 11 bases unmatched. From germline, CDR1 is SGHKS and CDR2 YYEKEE (reference sequence). CDR3 sequence reads: CASSLRTGQNGNQPQHF. CDR3 DNA: TGTGCCAGCAGCCTGCGGACAGGGCAAAATGGCAATCAGCCCCAGCATTTT.

This chain joins TRBV5-1 and TRBJ1-4, with D possibly TRBD1 on 5 matching bases. The CDR3 covers 16 residues. The germline V gene encodes CDR1 SGHRS and CDR2 YFSETQ. Trimming shortened V by 2 bases and J by 2 bases, and 13 bases separated the two germline ends. The CDR3 nucleotides read TGCGCCAGCAGCTTCCTTCCGGCAGGGACTAATGAAAAACTGTTTTTT. Its protein product is CASSFLPAGTNEKLFF.

J is TRBJ1-1 and V is TRBV9; no firm D call. CDR3 length: 14 amino acids. V lost 3 bases and J 3 bases, leaving 12 bases between the germline ends. In germline, CDR1 is SGDLS, CDR2 YYNGEE. CDR3 protein: CASSAKSVDTEAFF. The CDR3 DNA reads TGTGCCAGCAGCGCTAAGTCGGTGGACACTGAAGCTTTCTTT. Using reference TRBV9 and TRBJ1-1 for the parts outside the CDR3, the full variable domain is DSGVTQTPKHLITATGQRVTLRCSPRSGDLSVYWYQQSLDQGLQFLIQYYNGEERAKGNILERFSAQQFPDLHSELNLSSLELGDSALYFCASSAKSVDTEAFFGQGTRLTVV.

V gene TRBV3-1 (or the pseudogene TRBV3-2) combines with J gene TRBJ2-1; 7 bases agree with TRBD2. This CDR3 is 13 amino acids long. CDR1 and CDR2 from the germline V gene are LGHDT and YNNKEL (reference sequence). V trimming: 5 bases; J trimming: 4 bases; junction bases outside the gene matches: 2. The CDR3 is CASSKGLYNEQFF. For the CDR3, the DNA is TGTGCCAGCAGCAAGGGACTATACAATGAGCAGTTCTTC.

This chain connects TRBV5-6 to TRBJ1-1, with TRBD1 as a possible D gene (5 bases). V gave up 1 base and J gave up 11 bases, with 12 bases separating them. Germline V gene data show CDR1 as SGHDT and CDR2 as YYEEEE. The CDR3 spans 12 residues. The CDR3 here is CASSLYREGAFF. For the CDR3, the DNA is TGTGCCAGCAGCTTGTACCGGGAGGGGGCTTTCTTT.